This is a list of T cell receptor beta chains from one sample in a study of blood T cell repertoires in COVID-19. TCRdb's copy holds only in-frame clones and misses some; the assay was immunoSEQ multiplex PCR. The data show approximately 170,000 clones, with around 82% seen just once and roughly 2% held by the top ten. The sequenced sample was peripheral blood. Source of these receptors: a woman at least 80 years old with acute or convalescent COVID-19. Each CDR3 is given with its conserved first and last residue. Each record gives: D gene, clone size, V gene, J gene, CDR3 protein, CDR3 DNA. The D gene is left open where the match is weak. Rows may omit the clone size; those that give it use once, few, many or a size class.

>.|.|TRBV9|TRBJ2-3
CASSPTGAFTDTQYF
TGTGCCAGCAGCCCCACTGGGGCGTTCACAGATACGCAGTATTTT
>.|.|TRBV9|TRBJ1-1
CASSQQGNTEAFF
TGTGCCAGCAGTCAGCAGGGAAACACTGAAGCTTTCTTT
>.|.|TRBV9|TRBJ2-7
CASSVGTEAYEQYF
TGTGCCAGCAGCGTAGGTACAGAAGCCTACGAGCAGTACTTC
>.|once|TRBV7-2|TRBJ2-5
CASSIRGPGVRETQYF
TGTGCCAGCAGCATTCGTGGGCCAGGGGTGCGGGAGACCCAGTACTTC
>TRBD2|.|TRBV7-2|TRBJ2-7
CASSSLSGSRTSEQYF
TGTGCCAGCAGCTCCTTGAGCGGGAGCCGTACCTCCGAGCAGTACTTC
>TRBD2|.|TRBV5-1|TRBJ2-7
CASSLGGAGGPRDEYF
TGCGCCAGCAGCTTGGGAGGAGCGGGGGGGCCGCGGGATGAGTACTTC
>TRBD1|.|TRBV28|TRBJ1-2
CASSRDRGGSSYTF
TGTGCCAGCAGCCGAGACAGGGGAGGGTCGAGCTACACCTTC
>TRBD2|.|TRBV19|TRBJ2-5
CASSYLGTSKTQYF
TGTGCCAGTAGTTACCTCGGGACTAGCAAGACCCAGTACTTC
>.|.|TRBV21-1|TRBJ1-1
CASSLRGTGTGNTEAFF
TGTGCCAGCAGCCTCCGAGGGACCGGGACAGGGAATACTGAAGCTTTCTTT
>TRBD2|once|TRBV7-2|TRBJ2-7
CASSLARVAGVREQYF
TGTGCCAGCAGCTTAGCGCGAGTAGCGGGGGTGCGGGAGCAGTACTTC
>TRBD1|.|TRBV3-1/TRBV3-2|TRBJ1-3
CASGGDRGPSGNTIYF
TGTGCCAGCGGAGGGGACAGGGGCCCCTCTGGAAACACCATATATTTT
>.|.|TRBV5-1|TRBJ2-5
CASSPGGSYGETQYF
TGCGCCAGCAGCCCGGGCGGGTCCTACGGGGAGACCCAGTACTTC
>.|.|TRBV5-1|TRBJ1-1
CASSSNTEAFF
TGCGCCAGCAGCTCAAACACTGAAGCTTTCTTT